These T cell receptor beta chains were read from a single sample in a study of blood T cell repertoires in COVID-19. Repertoires were generated with immunoSEQ multiplex PCR, while TCRdb's copy carries only in-frame clones and drops some. This sample has about 140,000 clones, with about four fifths found just once. Sequencing input: PBMCs or T cells enriched from blood (not recorded which). All receptors come from a woman in her late teens or twenties who had been exposed to COVID-19. The CDR3 runs from the conserved cysteine through the conserved F or W. The order of the fields is CDR3 DNA, CDR3 protein, D gene, clone size, J gene, V gene. The D gene is left open where the match is weak. Clone sizes are given selectively: once, few, many, or a class where the clone is expanded.

DNA: TGTGCCAGCAGCTTAAAGACAACGATCTCTGGAAACACCATATATTTT; CDR3: CASSLKTTISGNTIYF; D: NA; size: once; J: TRBJ1-3; V: TRBV7-2
DNA: TGTGCCAGCAGCCAAGTGTTGCGGGGGCCTAATGAAAAACTGTTTTTT; CDR3: CASSQVLRGPNEKLFF; D: NA; size: NA; J: TRBJ1-4; V: TRBV14
DNA: TGTGCCAGTAAGTTCGGTTTCGACACTGAAGCTTTCTTT; CDR3: CASKFGFDTEAFF; D: NA; size: NA; J: TRBJ1-1; V: TRBV19
DNA: TGCGCCAGCAGCTCCGACGGGAGCTACACCGGGGAGCTGTTTTTT; CDR3: CASSSDGSYTGELFF; D: NA; size: once; J: TRBJ2-2; V: TRBV5-1
DNA: TGTGCCAGCAGCAAATGGGGGACTAGCGGAACCTACGAGCAGTACTTC; CDR3: CASSKWGTSGTYEQYF; D: NA; size: NA; J: TRBJ2-7; V: TRBV21-1
DNA: TGTGCCAGCAGAATAACAGGGGGATGGGACACCGGGGAGCTGTTTTTT; CDR3: CASRITGGWDTGELFF; D: TRBD1; size: NA; J: TRBJ2-2; V: TRBV28
DNA: TGTGCCAGCAGCGTAGGTGCGGAGAGCAATCAGCCCCAGCATTTT; CDR3: CASSVGAESNQPQHF; D: NA; size: NA; J: TRBJ1-5; V: TRBV9
DNA: TGTGCCAGCAGCTTAGAGGGTCCGGGACTTAATCAGCCCCAGCATTTT; CDR3: CASSLEGPGLNQPQHF; D: NA; size: NA; J: TRBJ1-5; V: TRBV7-8
DNA: TGTGCCAGCAGCTTAGGACGTTACAGGGCAACTAATGAAAAACTGTTTTTT; CDR3: CASSLGRYRATNEKLFF; D: NA; size: NA; J: TRBJ1-4; V: TRBV7-9
DNA: TGCGCCAGCAGCTTCCCTAGCGCCTCACCATACAATGAGCAGTTCTTC; CDR3: CASSFPSASPYNEQFF; D: NA; size: few; J: TRBJ2-1; V: TRBV5-1
DNA: TGTGCCACCAGCAGAAGGACAGGGGTGGACTATGGCTACACCTTC; CDR3: CATSRRTGVDYGYTF; D: TRBD1; size: NA; J: TRBJ1-2; V: TRBV15
DNA: TGTGCCAGCTCACCGTCCGGGACAGGGGCCTCTTACGAGCAGTACTTC; CDR3: CASSPSGTGASYEQYF; D: TRBD1; size: NA; J: TRBJ2-7; V: TRBV18
DNA: TGTGCCAGCAGCCAAGGTGGGGCCTATGGCTACACCTTC; CDR3: CASSQGGAYGYTF; D: NA; size: NA; J: TRBJ1-2; V: TRBV3-1/TRBV3-2
DNA: TGTGCCAGTTCGCCCTTGGGGGGATCACCCCTCCACTTT; CDR3: CASSPLGGSPLHF; D: NA; size: NA; J: TRBJ1-6; V: TRBV19
DNA: TGTGCCAGCAGCCAAGATAACAGCCCCCCGCAGTACTTC; CDR3: CASSQDNSPPQYF; D: NA; size: NA; J: TRBJ2-5; V: TRBV3-1/TRBV3-2
DNA: TGTGCCAGCAGGCGACAGGGATGGGGGTCAGCTAACTATGGCTACACCTTC; CDR3: CASRRQGWGSANYGYTF; D: TRBD1; size: NA; J: TRBJ1-2; V: TRBV3-1/TRBV3-2
DNA: TGTGCCAGCAGCCAAGGGACAGGGTCAGATACGCAGTATTTT; CDR3: CASSQGTGSDTQYF; D: TRBD1; size: once; J: TRBJ2-3; V: TRBV4-2
DNA: TGTGCCAGCAGTGAAAGGGGGTGGGGGACTAGCGGGAGAAATGAGCAGTTCTTC; CDR3: CASSERGWGTSGRNEQFF; D: TRBD2; size: NA; J: TRBJ2-1; V: TRBV2
DNA: TGTGCCAGCTCACCCCGGGACAGGGGTTCCTACGAGCAGTACTTC; CDR3: CASSPRDRGSYEQYF; D: TRBD1; size: NA; J: TRBJ2-7; V: TRBV18
DNA: TGTGCCAGCTCACCATATTCAGGGGCCGTTAACTATGGCTACACCTTC; CDR3: CASSPYSGAVNYGYTF; D: NA; size: NA; J: TRBJ1-2; V: TRBV18
DNA: TGCGCCAGCAGTAGCAGGAACACTGAAGCTTTCTTT; CDR3: CASSSRNTEAFF; D: NA; size: NA; J: TRBJ1-1; V: TRBV5-1
DNA: TGTGCCAGCAGCTACACAGGGATGGCAAGGTCACCCCTCCACTTT; CDR3: CASSYTGMARSPLHF; D: NA; size: NA; J: TRBJ1-6; V: TRBV7-3
DNA: TGTGCCAGCTCACGGACTAGCGGGAGTGATACGCAGTATTTT; CDR3: CASSRTSGSDTQYF; D: TRBD2; size: NA; J: TRBJ2-3; V: TRBV18
DNA: TGTGCCAGCAGTCAATACGCCCGGCGGGGGGCAGGACAGCCCCAGCATTTT; CDR3: CASSQYARRGAGQPQHF; D: NA; size: NA; J: TRBJ1-5; V: TRBV28
DNA: TGTGCCAGCAGCCCGCTGGGGGCGGAACCTTCCTACGAGCAGTACTTC; CDR3: CASSPLGAEPSYEQYF; D: NA; size: NA; J: TRBJ2-7; V: TRBV7-2
DNA: TGTGCCAGCAGTCTCGGGGGGGCGAGTCACTATGGCTACACCTTC; CDR3: CASSLGGASHYGYTF; D: NA; size: NA; J: TRBJ1-2; V: TRBV28
DNA: TGTGCCAGCGCCCGCGGACAGGGATTTAAGTCCTATAATTCACCCCTCCACTTT; CDR3: CASARGQGFKSYNSPLHF; D: TRBD1; size: NA; J: TRBJ1-6; V: TRBV27
DNA: TGTGCCAGCAGCACCTGGACTAGCGGGAGGGCCTACGAGCAGTACTTC; CDR3: CASSTWTSGRAYEQYF; D: TRBD2; size: NA; J: TRBJ2-7; V: TRBV5-4
DNA: TGTGCCAGCAGCCCACAGGGGTCGTTTCTCACCGGGGAGCTGTTTTTT; CDR3: CASSPQGSFLTGELFF; D: TRBD1; size: NA; J: TRBJ2-2; V: TRBV9
DNA: TGTGCCAGCAGCGTAGATCCAGGGAATGAAAAACTGTTTTTT; CDR3: CASSVDPGNEKLFF; D: NA; size: NA; J: TRBJ1-4; V: TRBV9
DNA: TGTGCCAGCAGCTTAAGGGGGAGTAAAGGGGACAATGAGCAGTTCTTC; CDR3: CASSLRGSKGDNEQFF; D: NA; size: NA; J: TRBJ2-1; V: TRBV7-6
DNA: TGTGCCAGCAGCAACGGACAGGAAGCTTTCTTT; CDR3: CASSNGQEAFF; D: NA; size: NA; J: TRBJ1-1; V: TRBV7-6
DNA: TGTGCCACCAGCAGAGAGACATCAGGACTTTCGACCCAGTACTTC; CDR3: CATSRETSGLSTQYF; D: NA; size: NA; J: TRBJ2-5; V: TRBV15